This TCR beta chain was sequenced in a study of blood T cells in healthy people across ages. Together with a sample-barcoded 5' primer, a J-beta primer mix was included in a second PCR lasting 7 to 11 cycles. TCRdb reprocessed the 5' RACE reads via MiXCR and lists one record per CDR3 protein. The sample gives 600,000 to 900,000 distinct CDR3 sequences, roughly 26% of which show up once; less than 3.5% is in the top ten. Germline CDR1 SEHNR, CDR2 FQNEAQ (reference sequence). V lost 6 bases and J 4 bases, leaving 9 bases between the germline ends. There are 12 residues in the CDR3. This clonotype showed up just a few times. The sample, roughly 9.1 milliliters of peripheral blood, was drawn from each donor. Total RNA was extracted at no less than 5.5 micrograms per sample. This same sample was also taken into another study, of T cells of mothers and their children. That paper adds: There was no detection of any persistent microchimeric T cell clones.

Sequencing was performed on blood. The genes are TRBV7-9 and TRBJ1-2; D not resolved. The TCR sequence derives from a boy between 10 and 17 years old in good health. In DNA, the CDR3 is TGTGCCAGCAGGGAGTCTGGCTATGGCTACACCTTC. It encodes CASRESGYGYTF.